In its sample, the clone carrying this TCR beta chain was seen many times. Its antigen remains unknown. It was with unique molecular identifiers that the TCRbeta library was prepared. TCRdb re-derived calls from the PCR reads in MiXCR, one entry per CDR3 protein. This sample has around 52,000 distinct CDR3 sequences; under 6.5% occur once, and the top ten carry more than 30%. These data belong to a study of T-cell reconstitution after alpha-beta-depleted transplantation in children. Study-wide findings and caveats: T-cell counts and diversity at one year post-transplant came mainly from newly produced T cells. It was surviving recipient T cells and thymic progenitors that gave some patients high TCRbeta diversity at day 60.

The source was PBMCs, mostly from graft donor cells, collected 60 days after TCRalphabeta/CD19-depleted stem cell transplant. The TCR was taken from a female patient aged 2-10 years who had a stem cell transplant for aplastic anemia, so the T cells may come from the graft donor.

The CDR3 loop reads CASSKARDNSQDTQYF. The CDR3, as DNA: TGTGCCAGCAGCAAAGCGCGGGACAACAGTCAGGATACGCAGTATTTT. The genes are TRBV21-1 and TRBJ2-3; no check of the table's D call, TRBD1, against the DNA was made. TRBV21-1 is an annotated pseudogene. The CDR3 length is 16 residues.